This T cell receptor beta chain emerged from a study of blood T cell repertoires in COVID-19. Study details: Nucleic acid was either cDNA or gDNA, and it came from T cells, B-cell-depleted T cells, or PBMCs.

The CDR3 covers 13 residues. Germline CDR1 is SGHNT and CDR2 is YENEEA. The V end lost 5 bases, the J end lost 6 bases, and 14 bases lay between the germline ends. Authors' data handling: For nucleated cells, counts were estimated from reference gene primer amplification. TCRdb keeps only in-frame clones here, not all; method: immunoSEQ multiplex PCR. V and J calls and clone size are those listed in that table; D and trimming were worked out from the DNA. The sample has tens of thousands of clones; 70% to 90% are singletons. The sequence was obtained from a man aged 65 to 79 with acute or convalescent COVID-19. Source material: peripheral blood. This chain joins TRBV11-3 and TRBJ2-7; the D gene is possibly TRBD2 (7 bases). The CDR3: CASSVRGAVEQYF. The CDR3 DNA reads as TGTGCCAGCAGCGTACGGGGGGCGGTCGAGCAGTACTTC.